These 29 T cell receptor beta chains came from one sample sequenced in a study of blood T cell repertoires in COVID-19. Some clones are missing from TCRdb's copy, which holds only in-frame ones; the method was immunoSEQ multiplex PCR. Of tens of thousands of clones detected, around 86% appear once; the ten largest clones hold approximately 3.1%. Sample: peripheral blood. These receptors were collected from a woman between 65 and 79 years old with acute or convalescent COVID-19.

The chain uses TRBV15 and TRBJ1-1; 7 bases map to TRBD1. Germline trimming cut 5 bases from V and 0 bases from J; bases unmatched to any gene: 3. Per germline, CDR1 LNHNV and CDR2 YYDKDF (reference sequence). The CDR3 is 14 amino acids. The CDR3 region has the DNA TGTGCCACCAGCGGGACAGAACTGAACACTGAAGCTTTCTTT. It is translated as CATSGTELNTEAFF. The full variable domain, with the rest looked up from reference TRBV15 and TRBJ1-1, is DAMVIQNPRYQVTQFGKPVTLSCSQTLNHNVMYWYQQKSSQAPKLLFHYYDKDFNNEADTPDNFQSRRPNTSFCFLDIRSPGLGDTAMYLCATSGTELNTEAFFGQGTRLTVV.

The chain is built from TRBV5-6 and TRBJ1-5; no clear D. Trimming shortened V by 1 base and J by 3 bases, and 8 bases separated the two germline ends. The CDR3 covers 14 residues. CDR1 is SGHDT, CDR2 YYEEEE, per germline. CDR3: CASSLSRFNQPQHF. CDR3 bases: TGTGCCAGCAGCTTGTCCCGGTTCAATCAGCCCCAGCATTTT. Complete variable domain (other parts from reference TRBV5-6 and TRBJ1-5): DAGVTQSPTHLIKTRGQQVTLRCSPKSGHDTVSWYQQALGQGPQFIFQYYEEEERQRGNFPDRFSGHQFPNYSSELNVNALLLGDSALYLCASSLSRFNQPQHFGDGTRLSIL.

The chain couples TRBV4-1 to TRBJ2-5; a possible D gene is TRBD2 (6 bases). V lost 9 bases and J 5 bases, leaving 13 bases between the germline ends. This CDR3 has 12 amino acids. CDR1 is MGHRA and CDR2 is YSYEKL in the germline V gene. CDR3 region: CARKGRRETQYF. CDR3 sequence (DNA): TGCGCCAGAAAGGGGAGGAGGGAGACCCAGTACTTC.

The chain employs TRBV19 and TRBJ1-1, with 9 bases that match TRBD1. J was trimmed by 6 bases and V by 10 bases; bases with no gene match: 9. Germline V lookup: CDR1 LNHDA, CDR2 SQIVND (reference sequence). This CDR3 is 13 amino acids long. The CDR3 spells CATGQGKVPEAFF. DNA for the CDR3: TGTGCCACCGGACAGGGGAAAGTACCTGAAGCTTTCTTT.

The chain links TRBV27 to TRBJ2-1; 9 bases map to TRBD1. V was pared by 5 bases and J by 1 base, with 9 bases of the junction left unmatched. CDR1 and CDR2 from the germline V gene are MNHEY and SMNVEV (reference sequence). The CDR3 is 17 residues long. This CDR3 is CASSLIRGTGSYNEQFF. CDR3 DNA: TGTGCCAGCAGTCTTATTAGAGGGACAGGGTCCTACAATGAGCAGTTCTTC.

In nucleotides, the CDR3 is TGTGCCAGCAGCAGCCGCCCGACCTACGAGCAGTACTTC. Protein sequence: CASSSRPTYEQYF. V is TRBV3-1 (or the pseudogene TRBV3-2) and J is TRBJ2-7; D call uncertain. Germline V gene sequence: CDR1 LGHDT, CDR2 YNNKEL (reference sequence). Trimming stripped 5 bases from V and 2 bases from J, with 10 bases between. The CDR3 covers 13 residues.

The chain links TRBV10-2 to TRBJ1-1; D might be TRBD1 (5 bases). Germline CDR1 WSHSY, CDR2 SAAADI. The CDR3 is 14 amino acids. The germline V and J ends were trimmed by 4 bases and 1 base, with 10 bases remaining between them. Here the CDR3 DNA reads TGCGCCAGCAGTGGAAACAGGCAGAACACTGAAGCTTTCTTT. Protein: CASSGNRQNTEAFF.

The V gene is TRBV27, the J gene TRBJ2-2; D is perhaps TRBD1 (6 bases). The ends were cut back, 3 bases at V and 1 base at J, with 6 bases in the middle. The CDR3 sequence is 14 residues long. CDR1 and CDR2 (germline): MNHEY, SMNVEV (reference sequence). CDR3 protein: CASSLTGNTGELFF. The DNA of the CDR3 is TGTGCCAGCAGTTTGACAGGGAACACCGGGGAGCTGTTTTTT.

This rearrangement joins TRBV30 to TRBJ2-1; no clear D. The length of the CDR3 is 9 residues. Trimming took 4 bases from V and 11 from J, leaving 6 bases between them. The V gene's germline CDR1 is GTSNPN and CDR2 SVGIG (reference sequence). The CDR3 DNA follows: TGTGCCTGGACACAGAAGCAGTTCTTC. It encodes CAWTQKQFF. Complete variable domain (other parts from reference TRBV30 and TRBJ2-1): SQTIHQWPATLVQPVGSPLSLECTVEGTSNPNLYWYRQAAGRGLQLLFYSVGIGQISSEVPQNLSASRPQDRQFILSSKKLLLSDSGFYLCAWTQKQFFGPGTRLTVL.

This clone was counted a single time. The gene calls are TRBV7-6 and TRBJ2-1, with 14 bases lining up with TRBD2. The ends lost 4 bases at V and 4 bases at J; junction bases unmatched: 6. The CDR3 is 17 residues long. From germline, CDR1 is SGHVS and CDR2 FNYEAQ. The CDR3: CASSSGLAGVLYNEQFF. Here the CDR3 DNA reads TGTGCCAGCAGCTCGGGACTAGCGGGAGTGCTTTACAATGAGCAGTTCTTC.

The chain has TRBV29-1 and TRBJ2-3, with a weak D call TRBD1 (6 bases). Germline CDR1 and CDR2: SQVTM and ANQGSEA. The CDR3 is 15 amino acids. Trimming took off 5 bases at V and 1 base at J, with 16 bases between the two ends. CDR3 protein: CSVRAQGLGTDTQYF. As DNA, the CDR3 is TGCAGCGTTCGAGCCCAGGGGCTTGGCACAGATACGCAGTATTTT.

This CDR3 reads CASSSPFGGGGTGELFF. The CDR3 nucleotides read TGCGCCAGCAGCTCTCCCTTCGGGGGGGGTGGCACCGGGGAGCTGTTTTTT. The V call is TRBV5-1, the J call TRBJ2-2, with 8 bases matching TRBD2. Germline CDR1 SGHRS, CDR2 YFSETQ. J lost 4 bases, V lost 3 bases, and 11 bases had no gene match. The CDR3 length is 17 residues.

The chain carries TRBV7-8 and TRBJ1-4; possible D gene TRBD1, 6 bases. V lost 5 bases, J lost 4 bases, and 14 bases lay in between. Germline CDR1 and CDR2: SGHVS and FQNEAQ. The CDR3 is 15 residues long. The CDR3 DNA reads TGTGCCAGCAGCATGCAGGGGACCGGTAATGAAAAACTGTTTTTT. It codes for CASSMQGTGNEKLFF.

The V and J genes are TRBV19 and TRBJ1-6; D is perhaps TRBD1 (5 bases). This CDR3 is 15 amino acids long. Trimming removed 6 bases at V and 9 bases at J, with 18 bases between. The V gene's germline CDR1 is LNHDA and CDR2 SQIVND (reference sequence). DNA for the CDR3: TGTGCCAGTAGACCCGACAGTCTCGTTACTTCACCCCTCCACTTT. It yields the protein CASRPDSLVTSPLHF.

This clone appeared a few times. V and J are TRBV5-1 and TRBJ2-2; a possible D gene is TRBD2 (5 bases). The CDR3 is 15 amino acids. Per the germline V gene, CDR1 is SGHRS and CDR2 is YFSETQ. V dropped 3 bases and J dropped 6 bases, with 15 bases sitting between them. CDR3 amino acids: CASSSSSFQAGELFF. DNA for the CDR3: TGCGCCAGCAGCTCCTCTAGCTTTCAGGCCGGGGAGCTGTTTTTT.

This clone was detected a few times. J is TRBJ2-7 and V is TRBV7-2; D possibly corresponds to TRBD2 (6 bases). The CDR3 loop spans 16 amino acids. Germline V gives CDR1 SGHTA, CDR2 FQGNSA. CDR3 in amino acids: CVLIPSGGAKHYEQYV. The CDR3 DNA sequence: TGTGTCCTAATCCCTTCTGGAGGGGCGAAACACTACGAGCAGTACGTC.

This clone was seen more than once but under ten times. This sequence joins TRBV5-1 and TRBJ2-1; 11 bases align to TRBD1. Losses at the gene ends were 1 base for V and 0 bases for J; bases not matched to a gene: 15. Germline V CDR1 and CDR2: SGHRS, YFSETQ. The CDR3 loop spans 21 amino acids. The CDR3 sequence is CASSLLRDRGVQSLSYNEQFF. CDR3 coding DNA: TGCGCCAGCAGCTTGCTTCGGGACAGGGGGGTCCAATCTCTCTCCTACAATGAGCAGTTCTTC. Full variable domain (outside the CDR3, taken from reference TRBV5-1 and TRBJ2-1): KAGVTQTPRYLIKTRGQQVTLSCSPISGHRSVSWYQQTPGQGLQFLFEYFSETQRNKGNFPGRFSGRQFSNSRSEMNVSTLELGDSALYLCASSLLRDRGVQSLSYNEQFFGPGTRLTVL.

The V and J genes are TRBV19 and TRBJ1-6; 9 nucleotides line up with TRBD1. J lost 9 bases, V lost 7 bases, and 4 bases had no gene match. Per the germline V gene, CDR1 is LNHDA and CDR2 is SQIVND (reference sequence). This CDR3 has 13 amino acids. CDR3 protein: CASMDRGFSPLHF. The CDR3, as DNA: TGTGCCAGTATGGACAGGGGCTTTTCACCCCTCCACTTT. Combining the CDR3 with reference TRBV19 and TRBJ1-6 gives the whole variable domain DGGITQSPKYLFRKEGQNVTLSCEQNLNHDAMYWYRQDPGQGLRLIYYSQIVNDFQKGDIAEGYSVSREKKESFPLTVTSAQKNPTAFYLCASMDRGFSPLHFGNGTRLTVT.

V is TRBV19 and J is TRBJ2-1; no clear D gene. From germline, CDR1 is LNHDA and CDR2 SQIVND (reference sequence). CDR3 length equals 13 residues. The germline V and J ends were trimmed by 6 bases and 9 bases, with 15 bases remaining between them. The CDR3 sequence: CASSQPPSGEQFF. DNA of the CDR3: TGTGCCAGTAGCCAACCCCCCAGTGGTGAGCAGTTCTTC.

The V and J genes are TRBV16 and TRBJ1-5; 8 nucleotides align to TRBD1. The length of the CDR3 is 15 residues. V was pared by 4 bases and J by 6 bases, with 8 bases of the junction left unmatched. CDR1 and CDR2 (germline): KGHSY, FQNENV. The CDR3 loop reads CASSPGQGQGQPQHF. The DNA of the CDR3 is TGTGCCAGCAGCCCCGGACAGGGTCAGGGTCAGCCCCAGCATTTT.

CDR3 DNA: TGTGCCAGCAGCCACACTCTATTTCGGGATACGCAGTATTTT. Its translation is CASSHTLFRDTQYF. The gene calls are TRBV3-1 (or the pseudogene TRBV3-2) and TRBJ2-3; D not certain. With 3 bases removed from V and 6 bases from J, the gap between germline ends came to 13 bases. CDR1 and CDR2 from the germline V gene are LGHDT and YNNKEL (reference sequence). The CDR3 loop spans 14 amino acids.

The chain joins TRBV7-2 to TRBJ2-3; 9 nucleotides agree with TRBD2. J gave up 0 bases and V 4 bases, and 2 bases lay outside the gene matches. This CDR3 comprises 15 residues. Germline loops: CDR1 SGHTA, CDR2 FQGNSA. CDR3 amino acids: CASSWTSVSTDTQYF. CDR3 sequence (DNA): TGTGCCAGCAGCTGGACTAGCGTTAGCACAGATACGCAGTATTTT.

CDR3 coding DNA: TGTGCCAGCTCACCACAGGGGTCGACCCATCAGTTCTTC. Protein: CASSPQGSTHQFF. The chain employs TRBV18 and TRBJ2-1, with TRBD1 as a possible D gene (5 bases). V lost 1 base and J 13 bases, leaving 14 bases between the germline ends. The CDR3 runs to 13 residues. The germline CDR1 and CDR2 sequences are KGHSH and LQKENI.

The J gene is TRBJ1-5, the V gene TRBV6-4; D remains unclear. With 5 bases removed from V and 2 bases from J, the gap between germline ends came to 7 bases. CDR3 length equals 13 residues. Germline CDR1 reads MRHNA; CDR2 reads SNTAGT. This chain's CDR3 is CASSPEGNQPQHF. In DNA form, the CDR3 reads TGTGCCAGCAGTCCCGAGGGCAATCAGCCCCAGCATTTT.

The J gene is TRBJ2-7, the V gene TRBV29-1; D is ambiguous. The germline V and J ends were trimmed by 4 bases and 1 base, with 5 bases remaining between them. This CDR3 is built from 11 residues. Per germline, CDR1 SQVTM and CDR2 ANQGSEA. CDR3 region: CSVVQSYEQYF. For the CDR3, the DNA is TGCAGCGTTGTACAGTCCTACGAGCAGTACTTC.

The chain has TRBV19 and TRBJ1-1; 7 bases line up with TRBD1. Germline V CDR1 and CDR2: LNHDA, SQIVND (reference sequence). Trimming removed 8 bases from V and 4 bases from J; junction bases left unmatched: 7. CDR3 length: 13 residues. In nucleotides, the CDR3 is TGTGCCAGTTCGACAGGGTCTGTCACTGAAGCTTTCTTT. Amino acid sequence: CASSTGSVTEAFF.

The rearrangement links TRBV7-9 to TRBJ2-3; 9 nucleotides align to TRBD1. Germline CDR1 and CDR2: SEHNR and FQNEAQ (reference sequence). The J segment lost 3 bases and the V segment lost 1 base, leaving 5 bases of the junction unmatched. The CDR3 consists of 16 residues. The CDR3 nucleotides are TGTGCCAGCAGCTTAGACAGGGGGCAAGGGACAGATACGCAGTATTTT. It specifies CASSLDRGQGTDTQYF.

The chain couples TRBV3-1 (or the pseudogene TRBV3-2) to TRBJ2-6, with 12 nucleotides matching TRBD1. CDR1 is LGHDT and CDR2 is YNNKEL in the germline V gene (reference sequence). After removal of 1 base from V and 4 bases from J, the junction contained 5 bases not matched to a gene. The CDR3 sequence is 18 residues long. The CDR3: CASSQGDRGRSGANVLTF. For the CDR3, the DNA is TGTGCCAGCAGCCAAGGGGACAGGGGGCGGTCGGGGGCCAACGTCCTGACTTTC.

The rearrangement uses TRBV24-1 and TRBJ2-2; 8 positions agree with TRBD2. After removal of 4 bases from V and 0 bases from J, the junction contained 6 bases not matched to a gene. This CDR3 contains 17 residues. Germline CDR1 is KGHDR and CDR2 is SFDVKD. CDR3: CATSDPIAGTNTGELFF. The CDR3 DNA is TGTGCCACCAGTGACCCGATAGCGGGGACGAACACCGGGGAGCTGTTTTTT.